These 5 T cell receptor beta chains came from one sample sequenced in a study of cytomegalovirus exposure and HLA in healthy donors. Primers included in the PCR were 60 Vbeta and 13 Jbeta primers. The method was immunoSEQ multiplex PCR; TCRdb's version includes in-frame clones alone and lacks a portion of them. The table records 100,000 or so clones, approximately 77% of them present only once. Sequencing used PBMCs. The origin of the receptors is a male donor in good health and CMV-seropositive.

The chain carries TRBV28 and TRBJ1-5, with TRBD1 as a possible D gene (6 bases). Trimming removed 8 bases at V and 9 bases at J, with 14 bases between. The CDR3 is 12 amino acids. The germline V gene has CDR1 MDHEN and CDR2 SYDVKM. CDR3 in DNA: TGTGCCAGCTTACTAAGGGGGGGGCCCCAGCATTTT. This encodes CASLLRGGPQHF.

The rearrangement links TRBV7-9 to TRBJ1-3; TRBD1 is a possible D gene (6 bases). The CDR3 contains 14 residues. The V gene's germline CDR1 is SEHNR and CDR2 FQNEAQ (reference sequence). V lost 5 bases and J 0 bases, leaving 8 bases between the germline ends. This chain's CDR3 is CASSPDSSGNTIYF. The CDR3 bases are TGTGCCAGCAGCCCGGACAGCTCTGGAAACACCATATATTTT.

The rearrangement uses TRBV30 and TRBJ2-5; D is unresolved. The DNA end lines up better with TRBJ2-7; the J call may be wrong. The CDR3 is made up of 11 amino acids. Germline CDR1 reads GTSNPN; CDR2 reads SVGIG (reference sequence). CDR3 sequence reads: CAWSSSYEQYF. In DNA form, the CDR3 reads TGTGCCTGGAGTTCTTCTTACGAGCAGTACTTC.

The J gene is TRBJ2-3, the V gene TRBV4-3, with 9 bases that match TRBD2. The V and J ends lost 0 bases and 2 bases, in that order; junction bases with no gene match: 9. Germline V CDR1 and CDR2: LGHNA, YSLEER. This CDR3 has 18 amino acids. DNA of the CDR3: TGCGCCAGCAGCCAAGAGACTAGCGGTGGGAGCCCCACAGATACGCAGTATTTT. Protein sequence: CASSQETSGGSPTDTQYF.

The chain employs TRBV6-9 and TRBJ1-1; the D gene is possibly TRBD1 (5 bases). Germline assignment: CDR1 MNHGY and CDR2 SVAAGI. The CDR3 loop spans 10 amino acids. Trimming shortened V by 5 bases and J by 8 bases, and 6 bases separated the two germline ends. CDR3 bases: TGTGCCAGCAGTCGGGGGGAAGCTTTCTTT. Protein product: CASSRGEAFF.